Below are 9 T cell receptor beta chains sequenced from a single sample in a study of OX40 agonist ivuxolimab in advanced cancers. Profiled with immunoSEQ multiplex PCR; TCRdb holds only in-frame clones, not every one. The sample shows 37,000 or so clones, around four fifths of them seen only once. The source was CD4+ or CD8+ T cells sorted from blood, collected in a trial of the OX40 agonist ivuxolimab. The source is an adult with an advanced solid tumor such as melanoma, head and neck, liver or kidney cancer.

The chain uses TRBV4-2 and TRBJ2-1; no clear D gene. Trimming left V 0 bases short and J 5 bases short, with 11 bases between. Per the germline V gene, CDR1 is LGHNA and CDR2 is YNFKEQ. This CDR3 spans 15 amino acids. The CDR3, as DNA: TGTGCCAGCAGCCAAGATCCCCTAGTCAACAATGAGCAGTTCTTC. This codes for CASSQDPLVNNEQFF.

The chain is built from TRBV9 and TRBJ2-1; D call uncertain. CDR3 length: 15 residues. CDR1 and CDR2 (germline): SGDLS, YYNGEE. Trimming stripped 4 bases from V and 0 bases from J, with 11 bases between. CDR3 DNA: TGTGCCAGCAGCCCCAGGTTTGGCTCCTACAATGAGCAGTTCTTC. Amino acid sequence: CASSPRFGSYNEQFF.

The table lists this clone with a count of one. The genes are TRBV4-1 and TRBJ1-2; a weak D match, TRBD1 (5 bases). CDR1 is MGHRA, CDR2 YSYEKL, per germline. The V and J ends lost 3 bases and 8 bases respectively, with 16 bases between them. This CDR3 has 14 amino acids. The CDR3, as DNA: TGCGCCAGCAGCCAGGCATTTGAAGGGGAAGGCTACACCTTC. Translated, it gives CASSQAFEGEGYTF.

This rearrangement joins TRBV25-1 to TRBJ2-1; TRBD1 matches at 8 bases. The trim removed 4 bases at V and 7 bases at J, leaving 6 bases unmatched. Germline CDR1 and CDR2: MGHDK and SYGVNS. This CDR3 spans 14 amino acids. CDR3: CASSADRGGNEQFF. The DNA of the CDR3 is TGTGCCAGCAGTGCCGACAGGGGTGGGAATGAGCAGTTCTTC.

This sequence joins TRBV29-1 and TRBJ2-2; TRBD1 agrees at 9 bases. This CDR3 spans 15 amino acids. Trimming removed 4 bases from V and 4 bases from J; junction bases left unmatched: 7. CDR1 and CDR2 (germline): SQVTM, ANQGSEA. CDR3 sequence: CSVGGTGSFTGELFF. The CDR3 coding sequence is TGCAGCGTTGGGGGGACAGGGAGTTTCACCGGGGAGCTGTTTTTT.

This chain uses TRBV29-1 with TRBJ2-3, with D hard to call. This CDR3 region has 11 residues. The germline V and J ends were trimmed by 3 bases and 3 bases, with 4 bases remaining between them. The V gene's germline CDR1 is SQVTM and CDR2 ANQGSEA. CDR3 amino acids: CSVDLTDTQYF. The CDR3 DNA reads TGCAGCGTTGATCTTACAGATACGCAGTATTTT.

The chain carries TRBV6-6 and TRBJ2-4; D gene unclear. This CDR3 has 12 residues. V was clipped by 6 bases and J by 0 bases, with 3 bases between them. From germline, CDR1 is MNHNY and CDR2 SVGAGI (reference sequence). The CDR3 nucleotides are TGTGCCAGCAGCCTAGCCAAAAACATTCAGTACTTC. As protein: CASSLAKNIQYF.

V and J are TRBV11-2 and TRBJ1-4; 10 nucleotides align to TRBD1. CDR1 is SGHAT, CDR2 FQNNGV, per germline. With 4 bases clipped from V and 10 bases from J, the junction kept 12 bases outside the gene matches. CDR3 length: 16 residues. In DNA form, the CDR3 reads TGTGCCAGCAGCTCTCCACCGGGACAGGGGCTTGGAAAACTGTTTTTT. It yields the protein CASSSPPGQGLGKLFF.

The table lists this clone with a few counts. The V call is TRBV7-2, the J call TRBJ2-7; 9 positions match TRBD1. This CDR3 has 13 residues. Per the germline V gene, CDR1 is SGHTA and CDR2 is FQGNSA. Trimming removed 5 bases from V and 6 bases from J; junction bases left unmatched: 5. The CDR3 reads CASSLGQGGEQYF. The CDR3 nucleotides read TGTGCCAGCAGCCTGGGACAGGGCGGCGAGCAGTACTTC.